The rows below give T cell receptor beta chains drawn from one sample of a study of blood T cell repertoires in COVID-19. Measured with immunoSEQ multiplex PCR; TCRdb has only the in-frame clones, and not every one. The top ten clones hold 13% of a sample with approximately 150,000 clones, around four fifths of them seen once. The sample consisted of peripheral blood. Receptors originate from a man aged 65-85 years who had recovered from COVID-19. Both conserved end residues are part of each CDR3. The order of the fields is clone size, D gene, V gene, J gene, CDR3 DNA, CDR3 protein. A D gene is named only where the DNA matches it firmly. A row's size may be missing; if present it is once, few, many or a size class.

NA	NA	TRBV7-9	TRBJ2-7	TGTGCCAGCAGCCGCACAATCCAGGGCCCGCAGTACTTC	CASSRTIQGPQYF
NA	NA	TRBV28	TRBJ2-2	TGTGCCAGCAGGAAGGGGGCCGGGGAGCTGTTTTTT	CASRKGAGELFF
NA	TRBD1	TRBV5-1	TRBJ2-1	TGCGCCAGCAGCTCGTCAGGGGGCCCCTACAATGAGCAGTTCTTC	CASSSSGGPYNEQFF
NA	NA	TRBV7-2	TRBJ2-5	TGTGCCAGCACCCTTCGGGGGTTGGAGACCCAGTACTTC	CASTLRGLETQYF
NA	NA	TRBV7-9	TRBJ1-4	TGTGCCAGCAGCCCTGAGGGGGGGACTAATGAAAAACTGTTTTTT	CASSPEGGTNEKLFF
NA	NA	TRBV28	TRBJ2-7	TGTGCCAGCAGTTTAAAGCCAACCTACGAGCAGTACTTC	CASSLKPTYEQYF
NA	NA	TRBV14	TRBJ1-3	TGTGCCAGCAGCCAATTCTCTCGGGCTGGAAACACCATATATTTT	CASSQFSRAGNTIYF
NA	NA	TRBV14	TRBJ2-1	TGTGCCAGCAGCCAATCGCGGGCCGCCTACAATGAGCAGTTCTTC	CASSQSRAAYNEQFF
NA	NA	TRBV3-1/TRBV3-2	TRBJ1-1	TGTGCCACAACAAACACGAACACTGAAGCTTTCTTT	CATTNTNTEAFF
NA	NA	TRBV5-4	TRBJ1-1	TGTGCCAGCACTCCCGGGGGAACGAACACTGAAGCTTTCTTT	CASTPGGTNTEAFF
NA	TRBD1	TRBV7-9	TRBJ2-2	TGTGCCAGCAGCGAAAGGCAGGGGGTTGACGGGGAGCTGTTTTTT	CASSERQGVDGELFF
NA	TRBD2	TRBV3-1/TRBV3-2	TRBJ2-1	TGTGCCAGCAGCCAGCGGGAGCTGGGGAATGAGCAGTTCTTC	CASSQRELGNEQFF
few	TRBD1	TRBV30	TRBJ1-5	TGTGCCTGGAGTACCCGGACAGGTCATCAGCCCCAGCATTTT	CAWSTRTGHQPQHF
once	NA	TRBV7-8	TRBJ2-1	TGTGCCAGCAGCTTAGGAGGGGGGGGAGCTGCCTACAATGAGCAGTTCTTC	CASSLGGGGAAYNEQFF
few	NA	TRBV5-4	TRBJ2-1	TGTGCCAGCATGATTAGCTCGAGCTCCTACAATGAGCAGTTCTTC	CASMISSSSYNEQFF
NA	TRBD2	TRBV7-3	TRBJ2-3	TGTGCCAGCAGCTTAATGGGGGGAGCGGGAGTCACAGATACGCAGTATTTT	CASSLMGGAGVTDTQYF
NA	TRBD1	TRBV5-4	TRBJ2-7	TGTGCCAGCAGCCCAGACAGGGCCTCCTACGAGCAGTACTTC	CASSPDRASYEQYF
NA	TRBD2	TRBV5-1	TRBJ2-3	TGCGCCAGCAGCTTGGGAGTAGCGGGAGGGGCTAGCACAGATACGCAGTATTTT	CASSLGVAGGASTDTQYF
NA	NA	TRBV5-8	TRBJ2-3	TGTGCCAGCACCCCACTTGGAGATACGCAGTATTTT	CASTPLGDTQYF
NA	TRBD2	TRBV9	TRBJ2-5	TGTGCCAGCAGCGCGACTAGCGGGAGGGCCCTACAAGAGACCCAGTACTTC	CASSATSGRALQETQYF
once	TRBD2	TRBV3-1/TRBV3-2	TRBJ2-2	TGTGCCAGCAGTATTACTAGCGGGAGAAACACCGGGGAGCTGTTTTTT	CASSITSGRNTGELFF
once	TRBD1	TRBV7-9	TRBJ2-3	TGTGCCAGCAGCTTAGCAGGGGGCGCGTTTCGGGGAGATACGCAGTATTTT	CASSLAGGAFRGDTQYF
NA	NA	TRBV27	TRBJ2-3	TGTGCCAGCAGTTTTCTACTCGCAGATACGCAGTATTTT	CASSFLLADTQYF
NA	NA	TRBV5-4	TRBJ1-1	TGTGCCAGCAGCTTGGACAGGGATACTGAAGCTTTCTTT	CASSLDRDTEAFF
few	NA	TRBV19	TRBJ2-2	TGTGCCAGTAGCAACCAAGCTATATTGGGGGAGCTGTTTTTT	CASSNQAILGELFF
NA	NA	TRBV5-6	TRBJ1-2	TGTGCCAGCAGCTTGGTTGACGCCCTGAGGATGGGTGGCTACACCTTC	CASSLVDALRMGGYTF
NA	TRBD1	TRBV5-4	TRBJ1-6	TGTGCCAGCAGCTCCGGACAGGGACAACCTAATTCACCCCTCCACTTT	CASSSGQGQPNSPLHF
NA	NA	TRBV6-2/TRBV6-3	TRBJ2-3	TGTGCCAGCAGTGACCCCCCAGCGGATACGCAGTATTTT	CASSDPPADTQYF
NA	TRBD2	TRBV6-5	TRBJ2-7	TGTGCCAGCTGCTCAACCACCGGGGGGGGCGAGCAGTACTTC	CASCSTTGGGEQYF
NA	NA	TRBV5-1	TRBJ2-2	TGCGCCAGCAGCTTGGGGGTAGCCGCCCCGAACACCGGGGAGCTGTTTTTT	CASSLGVAAPNTGELFF
NA	NA	TRBV24-1	TRBJ2-1	TGTGCCACCAGTGATCAAACAGGGATGGCGTCCTACAATGAGCAGTTCTTC	CATSDQTGMASYNEQFF
NA	TRBD2	TRBV11-2	TRBJ2-7	TGTGCCAGCAGCTTACACCCTCGATCTAGCGGCTCCTACGAGCAGTACTTC	CASSLHPRSSGSYEQYF
NA	NA	TRBV29-1	TRBJ2-5	TGCAGCGTTGGTGGCAGACAAGAGACCCAGTACTTC	CSVGGRQETQYF
NA	TRBD2	TRBV5-6	TRBJ2-2	TGTGCCAGCAGCCCGGGACTAGATAAGCTGTTTTTT	CASSPGLDKLFF
NA	NA	TRBV6-2/TRBV6-3	TRBJ2-1	TGTGCCAGCAGCCGGTCCAGCGCTAACAATGAGCAGTTCTTC	CASSRSSANNEQFF
NA	TRBD2	TRBV3-1/TRBV3-2	TRBJ2-1	TGTGCCAGCAGCCAAGAGGGGCTAGCGGGAGTGCGCAATGAGCAGTTCTTC	CASSQEGLAGVRNEQFF
NA	NA	TRBV3-1/TRBV3-2	TRBJ2-6	TGTGCCAGCAGCCTAAGGAAGGGGGCGGGAGCCAACGTCCTGACTTTC	CASSLRKGAGANVLTF
NA	TRBD1	TRBV28	TRBJ2-7	TGTGCCAGCAGTCCTAGGTGGGACAGCTACGAGCAGTACTTC	CASSPRWDSYEQYF
NA	NA	TRBV6-5	TRBJ1-1	TGTGCCAGCAGTTTTTGGGCAGGGTGGATGAACACTGAAGCTTTCTTT	CASSFWAGWMNTEAFF
NA	NA	TRBV7-9	TRBJ2-2	TGTGCCAGCAGCCACGGGAACACCAAAGGGCGTCGGGAGCTGTTTTTT	CASSHGNTKGRRELFF